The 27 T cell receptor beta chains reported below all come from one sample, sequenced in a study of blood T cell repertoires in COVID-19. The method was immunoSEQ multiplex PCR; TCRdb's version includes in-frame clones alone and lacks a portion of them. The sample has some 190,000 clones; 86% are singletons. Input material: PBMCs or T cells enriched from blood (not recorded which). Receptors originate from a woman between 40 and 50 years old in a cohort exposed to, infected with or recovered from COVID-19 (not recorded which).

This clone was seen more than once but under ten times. The CDR3 nucleotides read TGCAGCGTTGGGGAGGGGAACACTGAAGCTTTCTTT. Protein: CSVGEGNTEAFF. This chain connects TRBV29-1 to TRBJ1-1; D unclear. V was shortened by 4 bases and J by 1 base, with 7 bases between the two germline ends. The germline CDR1 and CDR2 sequences are SQVTM and ANQGSEA. CDR3 length: 12 amino acids.

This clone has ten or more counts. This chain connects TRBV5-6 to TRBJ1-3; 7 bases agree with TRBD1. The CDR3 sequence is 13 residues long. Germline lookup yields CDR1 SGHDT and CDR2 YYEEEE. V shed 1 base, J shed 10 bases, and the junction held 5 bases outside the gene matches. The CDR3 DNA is TGTGCCAGCAGCTTGACAGTCAGGGGGACCATATATTTT. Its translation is CASSLTVRGTIYF.

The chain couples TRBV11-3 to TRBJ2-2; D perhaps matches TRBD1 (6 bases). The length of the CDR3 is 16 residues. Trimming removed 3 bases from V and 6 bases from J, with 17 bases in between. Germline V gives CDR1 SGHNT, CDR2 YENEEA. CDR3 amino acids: CASSLWVRGWPGELFF. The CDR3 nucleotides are TGTGCCAGCAGCTTGTGGGTCAGGGGATGGCCCGGGGAGCTGTTTTTT.

This CDR3 is CASSESGGEKLFF. Here the CDR3 DNA reads TGCGCCAGCAGTGAGTCCGGTGGTGAAAAACTGTTTTTT. The chain couples TRBV10-1 to TRBJ1-4; no firm D call. The CDR3 is made up of 13 amino acids. The ends were cut back, 0 bases at V and 7 bases at J, with 6 bases in the middle. CDR1 and CDR2 from the germline V gene are WNHNN and SYGVQD (reference sequence).

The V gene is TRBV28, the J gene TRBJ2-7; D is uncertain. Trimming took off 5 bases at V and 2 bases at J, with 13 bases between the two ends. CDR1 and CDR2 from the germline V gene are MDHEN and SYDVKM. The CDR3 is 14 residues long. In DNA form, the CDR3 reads TGTGCCAGCAGTCCGGTCAGCGTCGCCTACGAGCAGTACTTC. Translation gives CASSPVSVAYEQYF.

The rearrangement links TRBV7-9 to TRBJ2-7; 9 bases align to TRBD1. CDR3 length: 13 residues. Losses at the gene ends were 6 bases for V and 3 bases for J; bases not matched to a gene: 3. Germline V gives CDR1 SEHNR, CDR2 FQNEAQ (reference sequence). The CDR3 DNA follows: TGTGCCAGCAGACGGGACAGGGACTACGAGCAGTACTTC. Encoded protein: CASRRDRDYEQYF.

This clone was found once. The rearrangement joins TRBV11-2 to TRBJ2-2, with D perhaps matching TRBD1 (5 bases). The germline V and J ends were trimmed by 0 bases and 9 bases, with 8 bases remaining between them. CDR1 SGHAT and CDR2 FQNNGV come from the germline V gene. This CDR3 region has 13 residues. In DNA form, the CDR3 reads TGTGCCAGCAGCTTAGATCAGGGCCGGGAGCTGTTTTTT. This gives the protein CASSLDQGRELFF.

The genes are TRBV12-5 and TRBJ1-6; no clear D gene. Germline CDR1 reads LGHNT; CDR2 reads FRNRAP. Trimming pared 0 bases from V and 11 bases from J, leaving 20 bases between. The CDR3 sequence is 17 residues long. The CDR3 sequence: CASGLVLGGSTLTPLHF. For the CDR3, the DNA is TGTGCTAGTGGTTTGGTATTGGGCGGGTCCACCTTGACACCCCTCCACTTT.

In nucleotides, the CDR3 is TGTGCCACCAGTGATTCAGGGAACCCAAGCTACGAGCAGTACTTC. Its protein is CATSDSGNPSYEQYF. The chain couples TRBV24-1 to TRBJ2-7, with D perhaps TRBD1 (5 bases). Germline lookup yields CDR1 KGHDR and CDR2 SFDVKD. This CDR3 has 15 amino acids. V lost 2 bases, J lost 3 bases, and 13 bases lay in between.

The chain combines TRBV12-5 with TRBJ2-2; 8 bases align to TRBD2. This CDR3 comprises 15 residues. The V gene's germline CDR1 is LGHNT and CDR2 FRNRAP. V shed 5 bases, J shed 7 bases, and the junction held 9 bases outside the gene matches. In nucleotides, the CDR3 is TGTGCTAGTGGTACGGGGGGGACCCCGGGCGGGGAGCTGTTTTTT. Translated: CASGTGGTPGGELFF.

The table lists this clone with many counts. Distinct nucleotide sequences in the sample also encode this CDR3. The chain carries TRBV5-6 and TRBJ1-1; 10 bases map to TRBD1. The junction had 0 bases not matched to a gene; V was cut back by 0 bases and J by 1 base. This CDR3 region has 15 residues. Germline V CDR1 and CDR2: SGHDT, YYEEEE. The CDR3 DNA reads TGTGCCAGCAGCTTGGGGGACAGGGGGAACACTGAAGCTTTCTTT. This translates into CASSLGDRGNTEAFF. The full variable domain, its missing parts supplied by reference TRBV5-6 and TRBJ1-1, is DAGVTQSPTHLIKTRGQQVTLRCSPKSGHDTVSWYQQALGQGPQFIFQYYEEEERQRGNFPDRFSGHQFPNYSSELNVNALLLGDSALYLCASSLGDRGNTEAFFGQGTRLTVV.

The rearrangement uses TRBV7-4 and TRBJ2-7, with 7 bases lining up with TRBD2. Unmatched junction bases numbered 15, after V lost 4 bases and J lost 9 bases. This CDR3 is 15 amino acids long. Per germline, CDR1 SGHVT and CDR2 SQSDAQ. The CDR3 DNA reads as TGTGCCAGCAGCTCCCCTTCGCGGGGGACTGGTGGGCAGTACTTC. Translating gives CASSSPSRGTGGQYF.

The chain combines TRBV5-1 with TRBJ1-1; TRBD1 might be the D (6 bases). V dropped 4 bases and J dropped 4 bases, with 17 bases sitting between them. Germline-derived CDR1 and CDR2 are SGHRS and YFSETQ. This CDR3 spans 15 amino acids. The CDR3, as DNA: TGCGCCAGCAGCAGGAGTGCAGGGGAAGTCACTGAAGCTTTCTTT. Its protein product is CASSRSAGEVTEAFF.

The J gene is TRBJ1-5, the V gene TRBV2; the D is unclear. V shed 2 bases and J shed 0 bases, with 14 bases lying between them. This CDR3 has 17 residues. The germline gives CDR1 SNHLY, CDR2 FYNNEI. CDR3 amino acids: CASSELGRVYSNQPQHF. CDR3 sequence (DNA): TGTGCCAGCAGTGAATTGGGCAGAGTCTATAGCAATCAGCCCCAGCATTTT.

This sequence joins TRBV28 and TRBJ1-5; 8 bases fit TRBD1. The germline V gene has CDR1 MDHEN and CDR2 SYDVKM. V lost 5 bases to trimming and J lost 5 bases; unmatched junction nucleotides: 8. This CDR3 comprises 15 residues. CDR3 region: CASSPPRTGHQPQHF. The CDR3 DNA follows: TGTGCCAGCAGTCCCCCTCGGACAGGGCATCAGCCCCAGCATTTT.

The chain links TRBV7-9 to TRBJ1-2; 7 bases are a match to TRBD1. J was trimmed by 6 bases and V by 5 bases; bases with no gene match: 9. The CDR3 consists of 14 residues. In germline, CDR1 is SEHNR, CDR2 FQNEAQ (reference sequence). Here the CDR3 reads CASSATGPTDGYTF. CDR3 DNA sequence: TGTGCCAGCAGCGCGACAGGGCCTACCGATGGCTACACCTTC.

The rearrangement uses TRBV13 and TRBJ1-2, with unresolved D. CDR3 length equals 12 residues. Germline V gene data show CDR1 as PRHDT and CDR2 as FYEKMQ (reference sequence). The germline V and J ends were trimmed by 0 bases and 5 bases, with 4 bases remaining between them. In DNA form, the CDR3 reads TGTGCCAGCAGCTTAGGCGGGTATGGCTACACCTTC. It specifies CASSLGGYGYTF. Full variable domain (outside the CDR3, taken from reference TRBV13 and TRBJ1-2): AAGVIQSPRHLIKEKRETATLKCYPIPRHDTVYWYQQGPGQDPQFLISFYEKMQSDKGSIPDRFSAQQFSDYHSELNMSSLELGDSALYFCASSLGGYGYTFGSGTRLTVV.

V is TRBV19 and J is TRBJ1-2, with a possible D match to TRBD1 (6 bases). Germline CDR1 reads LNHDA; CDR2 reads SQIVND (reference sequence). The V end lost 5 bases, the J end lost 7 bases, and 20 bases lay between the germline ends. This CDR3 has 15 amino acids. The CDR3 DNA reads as TGTGCCAGTAGTGTCCGGGACACCCTCCTAGGTGGCTACACCTTC. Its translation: CASSVRDTLLGGYTF. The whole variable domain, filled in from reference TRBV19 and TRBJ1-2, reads DGGITQSPKYLFRKEGQNVTLSCEQNLNHDAMYWYRQDPGQGLRLIYYSQIVNDFQKGDIAEGYSVSREKKESFPLTVTSAQKNPTAFYLCASSVRDTLLGGYTFGSGTRLTVV.

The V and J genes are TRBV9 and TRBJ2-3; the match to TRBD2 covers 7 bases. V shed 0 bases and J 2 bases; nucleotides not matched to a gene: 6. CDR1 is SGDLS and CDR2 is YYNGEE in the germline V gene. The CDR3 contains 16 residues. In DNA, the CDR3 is TGTGCCAGCAGCGTAGGGGGCGGGGGTCCCACAGATACGCAGTATTTT. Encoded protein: CASSVGGGGPTDTQYF.

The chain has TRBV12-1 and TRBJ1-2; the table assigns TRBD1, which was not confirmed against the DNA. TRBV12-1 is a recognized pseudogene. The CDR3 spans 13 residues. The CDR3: CASSGQFNYGYTF. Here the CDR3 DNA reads TGTGCCAGCAGCGGACAGTTTAACTATGGCTACACCTTC.

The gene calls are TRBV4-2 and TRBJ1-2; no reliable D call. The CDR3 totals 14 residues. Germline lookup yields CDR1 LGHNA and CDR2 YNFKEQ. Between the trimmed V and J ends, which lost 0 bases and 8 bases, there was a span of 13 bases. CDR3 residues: CASSQEKEGLGYTF. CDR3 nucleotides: TGTGCCAGCAGCCAAGAAAAGGAGGGTTTAGGCTACACCTTC.

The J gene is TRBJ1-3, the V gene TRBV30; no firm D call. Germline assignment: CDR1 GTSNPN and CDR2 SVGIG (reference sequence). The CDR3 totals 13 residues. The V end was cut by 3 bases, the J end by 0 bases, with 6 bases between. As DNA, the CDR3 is TGTGCCTGGAGGGTCAGCTCTGGAAACACCATATATTTT. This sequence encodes CAWRVSSGNTIYF.

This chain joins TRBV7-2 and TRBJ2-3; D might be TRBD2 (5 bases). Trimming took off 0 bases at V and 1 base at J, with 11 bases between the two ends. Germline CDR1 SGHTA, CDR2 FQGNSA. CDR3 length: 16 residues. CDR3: CASSLAVFGGTDTQYF. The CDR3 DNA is TGTGCCAGCAGCTTAGCGGTATTCGGGGGCACAGATACGCAGTATTTT.

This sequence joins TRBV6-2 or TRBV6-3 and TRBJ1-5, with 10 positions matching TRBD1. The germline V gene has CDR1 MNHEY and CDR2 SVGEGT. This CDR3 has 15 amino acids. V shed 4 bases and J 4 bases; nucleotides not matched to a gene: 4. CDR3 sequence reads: CASSLGQGRNQPQHF. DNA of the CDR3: TGTGCCAGCAGTTTGGGACAGGGGCGGAATCAGCCCCAGCATTTT.

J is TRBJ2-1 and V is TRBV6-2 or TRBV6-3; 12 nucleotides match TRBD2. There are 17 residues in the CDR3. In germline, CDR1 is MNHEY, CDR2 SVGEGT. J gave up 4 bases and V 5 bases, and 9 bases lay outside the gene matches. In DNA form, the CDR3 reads TGTGCCAGCAGTCAACGGACTAGCGGGACCCGTTACAATGAGCAGTTCTTC. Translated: CASSQRTSGTRYNEQFF.

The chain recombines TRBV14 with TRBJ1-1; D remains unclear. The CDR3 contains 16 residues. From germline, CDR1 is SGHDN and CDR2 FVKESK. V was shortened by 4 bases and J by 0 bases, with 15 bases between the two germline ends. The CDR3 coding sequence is TGTGCCAGCAGCCCCCGGGGTGGGAGGATGAACACTGAAGCTTTCTTT. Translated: CASSPRGGRMNTEAFF.

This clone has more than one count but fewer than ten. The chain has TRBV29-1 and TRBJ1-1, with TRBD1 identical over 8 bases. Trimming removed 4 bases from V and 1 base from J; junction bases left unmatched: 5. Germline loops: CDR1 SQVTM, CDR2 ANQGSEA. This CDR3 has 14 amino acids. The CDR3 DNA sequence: TGCAGCGTTGCCGGGACAGGAGGGAACACTGAAGCTTTCTTT. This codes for CSVAGTGGNTEAFF.